The next 13 T cell receptor beta chains were all read from a single sample in a study of cytomegalovirus exposure and HLA in healthy donors. The primer mix had 60 Vbeta and 13 Jbeta primers. Using immunoSEQ multiplex PCR, the repertoire was profiled, and TCRdb retains in-frame clones only, with some absent. The table lists fewer than 90,000 clones, 70% to 80% of them singletons. What was sequenced was PBMCs. Receptors originate from a woman between 50 and 59 years old in good health and CMV-seropositive.

The chain joins TRBV7-9 to TRBJ2-1, with a tentative D call TRBD2 (5 bases). V was pared by 4 bases and J by 0 bases, with 13 bases between. CDR3 length: 16 amino acids. Germline CDR1 is SEHNR and CDR2 is FQNEAQ (reference sequence). The CDR3 DNA follows: TGTGCCAGCAGCTCGGACTTGGCAAGCTCCTACAATGAGCAGTTCTTC. Translating it yields CASSSDLASSYNEQFF.

This clone came up a few times. The rearrangement links TRBV19 to TRBJ1-5; TRBD1 might be the D (6 bases). The germline gives CDR1 LNHDA, CDR2 SQIVND (reference sequence). The CDR3 loop spans 15 amino acids. V lost 9 bases and J 1 base, leaving 16 bases between the germline ends. The CDR3 here is CASQPGTSSNQPQHF. Written as DNA, the CDR3 is TGTGCCAGCCAACCTGGGACAAGCAGCAATCAGCCCCAGCATTTT.

The chain recombines TRBV10-3 with TRBJ2-3; 11 nucleotides agree with TRBD2. Germline CDR1 is ENHRY and CDR2 is SYGVKD. Germline trimming cut 3 bases from V and 6 bases from J; bases unmatched to any gene: 8. CDR3 size: 16 residues. The CDR3: CAISEPLAGAQDTQYF. CDR3 nucleotide sequence: TGTGCCATCAGTGAACCACTAGCGGGGGCTCAGGATACGCAGTATTTT.

The chain joins TRBV28 to TRBJ2-3; maybe TRBD1 (5 bases). The CDR3 sequence is 16 residues long. Germline lookup yields CDR1 MDHEN and CDR2 SYDVKM. Trimming shortened V by 3 bases and J by 0 bases, and 13 bases separated the two germline ends. DNA for the CDR3: TGTGCCAGCAGTTTGGGAACAGGCTCTAGCACAGATACGCAGTATTTT. Its translation: CASSLGTGSSTDTQYF.

The rearrangement uses TRBV18 and TRBJ2-7; TRBD1 matches 7 bases. V lost 5 bases, J lost 7 bases, and 11 bases stayed unmatched. The CDR3 spans 14 residues. Germline V gene sequence: CDR1 KGHSH, CDR2 LQKENI. DNA of the CDR3: TGTGCCAGCTCATTACAGGGGCTGAATGGGGAGCAGTACTTC. This translates into CASSLQGLNGEQYF.

This clone was seen a handful of times. The V call is TRBV7-8, the J call TRBJ2-5; TRBD2 aligns across 12 bases. J lost 2 bases, V lost 3 bases, and 7 bases had no gene match. From germline, CDR1 is SGHVS and CDR2 FQNEAQ. This CDR3 comprises 17 residues. The CDR3 DNA follows: TGTGCCAGCAGCTTCGCGGGACTAGCGGGCCTACAAGAGACCCAGTACTTC. Encoded protein: CASSFAGLAGLQETQYF.

For the CDR3, the DNA is TGTGCCAGCGCGGGACAGGTTAATGAAAAACTGTTTTTT. Encoded protein: CASAGQVNEKLFF. The chain has TRBV18 and TRBJ1-4; 8 bases line up with TRBD1. This CDR3 spans 13 amino acids. Germline CDR1 is KGHSH and CDR2 is LQKENI. Germline trimming cut 8 bases from V and 4 bases from J; bases unmatched to any gene: 3.

The CDR3: CASSLELASNRKQFF. CDR3 in DNA: TGTGCCAGCAGCTTAGAACTGGCTAGTAATAGGAAGCAGTTCTTC. The rearrangement joins TRBV7-2 to TRBJ2-1; D is undetermined. The CDR3 loop spans 15 amino acids. CDR1 SGHTA and CDR2 FQGNSA come from the germline V gene. Between the trimmed V and J ends, which lost 1 base and 11 bases, there was a span of 18 bases.

The chain links TRBV1 to TRBJ2-5; TRBD2 is taken as the D call from the table, unchecked against the DNA. TRBV1 is an annotated pseudogene. This CDR3 is 14 amino acids long. CDR3 sequence: CTSSQDLFVETQYF. The CDR3 bases are TGCACCAGCAGCCAAGATTTGTTCGTAGAGACCCAGTACTTC.

The chain links TRBV6-5 to TRBJ1-5; D gene ambiguous. Trimming took 4 bases from V and 5 from J, leaving 15 bases between them. This CDR3 has 15 residues. Germline V gene data show CDR1 as MNHEY and CDR2 as SVGAGI. CDR3 DNA: TGTGCCAGCAGTTCTGAGTTCGGAGGCGATCAGCCCCAGCATTTT. Amino acid sequence: CASSSEFGGDQPQHF.

The rearrangement links TRBV30 to TRBJ2-7, with D uncertain. V shed 0 bases and J shed 2 bases, with 8 bases lying between them. This CDR3 comprises 13 residues. Germline CDR1 and CDR2: GTSNPN and SVGIG (reference sequence). CDR3 sequence (DNA): TGTGCCTGGAGTGTAGGCGGTGCCTACGAGCAGTACTTC. Protein: CAWSVGGAYEQYF.

The rearrangement uses TRBV5-1 and TRBJ2-2; D is unresolved. This CDR3 is 15 amino acids long. Germline V lookup: CDR1 SGHRS, CDR2 YFSETQ. Trimming cost V 0 bases and J 1 base, with 7 bases left between them. DNA for the CDR3: TGCGCCAGCAGCTTGGCTGGCGGGAACACCGGGGAGCTGTTTTTT. This translates into CASSLAGGNTGELFF.

The V call is TRBV6-6, the J call TRBJ2-5; D not resolved. V lost 5 bases, J lost 2 bases, and 15 bases lay in between. From germline, CDR1 is MNHNY and CDR2 SVGAGI (reference sequence). The CDR3 loop spans 15 amino acids. DNA of the CDR3: TGTGCCAGCAGTCCGGGTGCTCGGCCTCAAGAGACCCAGTACTTC. Translation: CASSPGARPQETQYF.